A selection of T cell receptor beta chains follows, all from one sample in a study of blood T cell repertoires in COVID-19. Method: immunoSEQ multiplex PCR; TCRdb's copy keeps in-frame clones and lacks some. The sample lists 65,000 to 100,000 clones, about 84% occurring once. Sequences were obtained from peripheral blood. Every receptor here comes from a human donor in a cohort sampled during active COVID-19. The CDR3 runs from the conserved cysteine through the conserved F or W. The D gene is left open where the match is weak. Size tells how often a clone was seen (once, few, many) or the class of an expanded clone, and some rows leave it out.

v_call: TRBV4-1
clone_size: NA
d_call: TRBD1
j_call: TRBJ2-3
cdr3_nt: TGCGCCAGCAGCCGCATCCCCGGACAGGGCGGATGGGATACGCAGTATTTT
cdr3_aa: CASSRIPGQGGWDTQYF

v_call: TRBV19
clone_size: NA
d_call: TRBD1
j_call: TRBJ1-2
cdr3_nt: TGTGCCAGTAGGACAGGGGGTGCGAACTATGGCTACACCTTC
cdr3_aa: CASRTGGANYGYTF

v_call: TRBV24-1
clone_size: NA
d_call: TRBD1
j_call: TRBJ2-7
cdr3_nt: TGTGCCACCAGTGATTTAGATTCCGAGGGACAGGTGACCTACGAGCAGTACTTC
cdr3_aa: CATSDLDSEGQVTYEQYF

v_call: TRBV9
clone_size: NA
d_call: NA
j_call: TRBJ1-3
cdr3_nt: TGTGCCAGCAGCGTAGACAGAACTGGAAACACCATATATTTT
cdr3_aa: CASSVDRTGNTIYF

v_call: TRBV7-9
clone_size: NA
d_call: TRBD1
j_call: TRBJ2-1
cdr3_nt: TGTGCCAGCAGGAAACGGACAGGGACGTTCGACAATGAGCAGTTCTTC
cdr3_aa: CASRKRTGTFDNEQFF

v_call: TRBV12-3/TRBV12-4
clone_size: NA
d_call: NA
j_call: TRBJ1-2
cdr3_nt: TGTGCCAGCAGCTCGACGGCCGGCGGTGGCTACACCTTC
cdr3_aa: CASSSTAGGGYTF

v_call: TRBV29-1
clone_size: NA
d_call: NA
j_call: TRBJ1-1
cdr3_nt: TGCAGCGTTGTGGGGGGGGTTGACACTGAAGCTTTCTTT
cdr3_aa: CSVVGGVDTEAFF

v_call: TRBV5-4
clone_size: NA
d_call: TRBD1
j_call: TRBJ1-3
cdr3_nt: TGTGCCAGCAGCCTCGGACAGGGGTCCTCTGGAAACACCATATATTTT
cdr3_aa: CASSLGQGSSGNTIYF

v_call: TRBV6-4
clone_size: NA
d_call: TRBD2
j_call: TRBJ2-3
cdr3_nt: TGTGCCAGCAGTGACTCCATTAGCGGGGGGGGCACAGATACGCAGTATTTT
cdr3_aa: CASSDSISGGGTDTQYF

v_call: TRBV19
clone_size: once
d_call: TRBD1
j_call: TRBJ2-4
cdr3_nt: TGTGCCAGTAGCGACAGGGGGCTAGCCAAAAACATTCAGTACTTC
cdr3_aa: CASSDRGLAKNIQYF

v_call: TRBV19
clone_size: NA
d_call: NA
j_call: TRBJ1-1
cdr3_nt: TGTGCCAGTAGCCCTCGGGGGAAGAACACTGAAGCTTTCTTT
cdr3_aa: CASSPRGKNTEAFF

v_call: TRBV5-1
clone_size: NA
d_call: TRBD1
j_call: TRBJ2-7
cdr3_nt: TGCGCCAGCAGCGACAGCCAGGACAGGGGGGGCAACGAGCAGTACTTC
cdr3_aa: CASSDSQDRGGNEQYF

v_call: TRBV9
clone_size: NA
d_call: TRBD1
j_call: TRBJ1-6
cdr3_nt: TGTGCCAGCAGCGAGGGACAGGGGCATTCACCCCTCCACTTT
cdr3_aa: CASSEGQGHSPLHF

v_call: TRBV15
clone_size: NA
d_call: TRBD1
j_call: TRBJ1-1
cdr3_nt: TGTGCCACCAGTCGCTCGACAGGGGGATACACTGAAGCTTTCTTT
cdr3_aa: CATSRSTGGYTEAFF

v_call: TRBV5-8
clone_size: once
d_call: TRBD2
j_call: TRBJ2-1
cdr3_nt: TGTGCCAGCAGCCCGGCGGGAGGGTACTACAATGAGCAGTTCTTC
cdr3_aa: CASSPAGGYYNEQFF

v_call: TRBV6-1
clone_size: NA
d_call: NA
j_call: TRBJ2-4
cdr3_nt: TGTGCCAGCAGTGAATGGGCACTCCCCGGGGTGGCCAAAAACATTCAGTACTTC
cdr3_aa: CASSEWALPGVAKNIQYF

v_call: TRBV9
clone_size: NA
d_call: TRBD1
j_call: TRBJ1-4
cdr3_nt: TGTGCCAGCAGCGCAGGGGACAGACTAGATGAAAAACTGTTTTTT
cdr3_aa: CASSAGDRLDEKLFF

v_call: TRBV15
clone_size: NA
d_call: TRBD2
j_call: TRBJ2-7
cdr3_nt: TGTGCCACCAGCAGAGTCTCCCCTAGCGGGGGGGCCTACGAGCAGTACTTC
cdr3_aa: CATSRVSPSGGAYEQYF

v_call: TRBV2
clone_size: NA
d_call: TRBD2
j_call: TRBJ2-7
cdr3_nt: TGTGCCAGCAGTGTAGGGACTACCTACGAGCAGTACTTC
cdr3_aa: CASSVGTTYEQYF

v_call: TRBV11-2
clone_size: NA
d_call: NA
j_call: TRBJ1-1
cdr3_nt: TGTGCCAGCAGCTTGTTCGGGGGGGGGAACACTGAAGCTTTCTTT
cdr3_aa: CASSLFGGGNTEAFF

v_call: TRBV19
clone_size: few
d_call: NA
j_call: TRBJ1-1
cdr3_nt: TGTGCCAGTAGTATCGGGGTCACTGAAGCTTTCTTT
cdr3_aa: CASSIGVTEAFF

v_call: TRBV6-5
clone_size: NA
d_call: NA
j_call: TRBJ2-3
cdr3_nt: TGTGCCAGCAGTTCAAACAGGGAGAATACGCAGTATTTT
cdr3_aa: CASSSNRENTQYF

v_call: TRBV18
clone_size: NA
d_call: NA
j_call: TRBJ2-5
cdr3_nt: TGTGCCAGCTCAACTCGGAGGGGCTGGAGTGGGGAGACCCAGTACTTC
cdr3_aa: CASSTRRGWSGETQYF

v_call: TRBV7-8
clone_size: NA
d_call: NA
j_call: TRBJ2-7
cdr3_nt: TGTGCCAGCAGCTTAGTACAGGGAAACTCCGAGCAGTACTTC
cdr3_aa: CASSLVQGNSEQYF